This record covers a single TCR beta chain. Its target is unknown. With V trimmed by 3 bases and J by 7 bases, 6 bases remained unmatched. The germline V gene has CDR1 SNHLY and CDR2 FYNNEI. CDR3 size: 15 residues. The PCR used 60 Vbeta and 13 Jbeta primers. Assay used: immunoSEQ multiplex PCR; TCRdb lists only in-frame clones, some missing. This table has more than 130,000 clones, over 70% appearing once. This entry belongs to a study of cytomegalovirus exposure and HLA in healthy donors. Study details: As an earlier analysis found, around 170 million T cells yielded about 120 million unique TCR beta sequences.

Findings of the study overall: Published work reported that the classifier diagnosed cytomegalovirus status with high specificity and sensitivity.

This TCR came from a male donor in good health and CMV-seronegative. J is TRBJ1-6 and V is TRBV2, with 7 bases lining up with TRBD1. Sequenced: PBMCs. CDR3 DNA: TGTGCCAGCAGTGATGTCAGGGGGACGAATTCACCCCTCCACTTT. Translating gives CASSDVRGTNSPLHF.